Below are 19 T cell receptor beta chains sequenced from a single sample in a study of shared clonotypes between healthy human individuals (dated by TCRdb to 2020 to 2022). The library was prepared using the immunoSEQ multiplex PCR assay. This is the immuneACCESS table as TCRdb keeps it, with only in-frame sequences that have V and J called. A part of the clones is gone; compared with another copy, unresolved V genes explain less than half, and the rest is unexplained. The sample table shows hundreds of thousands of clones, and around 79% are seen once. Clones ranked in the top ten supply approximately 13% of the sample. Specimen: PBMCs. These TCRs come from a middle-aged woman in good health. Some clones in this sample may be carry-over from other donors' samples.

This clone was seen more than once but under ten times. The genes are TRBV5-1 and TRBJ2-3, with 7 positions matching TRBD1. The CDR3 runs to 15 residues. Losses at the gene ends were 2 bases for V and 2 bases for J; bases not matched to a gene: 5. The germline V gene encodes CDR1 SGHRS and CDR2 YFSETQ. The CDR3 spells CASSFRDRLTDTQYF. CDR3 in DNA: TGCGCCAGCAGCTTCCGGGACAGACTCACAGATACGCAGTATTTT.

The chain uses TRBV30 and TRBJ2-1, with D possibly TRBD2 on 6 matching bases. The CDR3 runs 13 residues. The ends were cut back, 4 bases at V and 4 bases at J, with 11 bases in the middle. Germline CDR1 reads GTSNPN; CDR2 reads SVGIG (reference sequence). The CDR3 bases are TGTGCCTGGAATGTAGCGGTGTACAATGAGCAGTTCTTC. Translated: CAWNVAVYNEQFF.

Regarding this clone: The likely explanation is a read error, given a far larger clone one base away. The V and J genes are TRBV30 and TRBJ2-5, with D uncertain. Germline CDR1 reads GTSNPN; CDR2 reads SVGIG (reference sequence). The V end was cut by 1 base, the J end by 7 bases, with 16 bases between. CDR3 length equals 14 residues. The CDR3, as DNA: TGTGCCTGGAGTGCAATCGGCAACCTTGGGACCCAGTACTTC. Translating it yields CAWSAIGNLGTQYF.

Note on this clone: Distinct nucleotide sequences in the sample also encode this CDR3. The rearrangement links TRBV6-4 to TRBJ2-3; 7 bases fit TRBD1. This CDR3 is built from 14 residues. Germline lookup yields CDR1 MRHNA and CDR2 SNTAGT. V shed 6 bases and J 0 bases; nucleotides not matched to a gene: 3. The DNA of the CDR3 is TGTGCCAGCAGCCGGGACAGTAGCACAGATACGCAGTATTTT. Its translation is CASSRDSSTDTQYF.

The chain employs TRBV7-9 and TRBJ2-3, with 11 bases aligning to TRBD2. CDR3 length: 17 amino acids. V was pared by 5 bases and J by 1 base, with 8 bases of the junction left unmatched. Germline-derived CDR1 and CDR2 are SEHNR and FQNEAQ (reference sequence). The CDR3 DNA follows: TGTGCCAGCAGCCCACAGGGGACTAGCGGTCGCACAGATACGCAGTATTTT. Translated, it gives CASSPQGTSGRTDTQYF.

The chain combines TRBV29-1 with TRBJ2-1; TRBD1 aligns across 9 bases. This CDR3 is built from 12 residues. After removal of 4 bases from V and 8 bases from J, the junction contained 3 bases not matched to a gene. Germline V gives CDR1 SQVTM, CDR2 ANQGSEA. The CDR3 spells CSVGGTGHEQFF. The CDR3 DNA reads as TGCAGCGTTGGAGGGACAGGGCATGAGCAGTTCTTC.

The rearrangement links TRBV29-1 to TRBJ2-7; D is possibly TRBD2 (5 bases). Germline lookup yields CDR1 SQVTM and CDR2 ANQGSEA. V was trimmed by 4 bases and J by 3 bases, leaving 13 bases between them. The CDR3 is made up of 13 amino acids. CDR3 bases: TGCAGCGTTGCGAGAGGCGGAGGCTACGAGCAGTACTTC. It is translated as CSVARGGGYEQYF.

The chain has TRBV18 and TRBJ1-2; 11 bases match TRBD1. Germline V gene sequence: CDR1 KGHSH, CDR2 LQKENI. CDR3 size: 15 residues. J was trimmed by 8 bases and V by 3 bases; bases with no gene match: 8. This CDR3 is CASSPGQGEADGYTF. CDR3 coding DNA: TGTGCCAGCTCACCGGGACAGGGGGAGGCGGACGGCTACACCTTC. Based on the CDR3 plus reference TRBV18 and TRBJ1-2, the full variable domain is NAGVMQNPRHLVRRRGQEARLRCSPMKGHSHVYWYRQLPEEGLKFMVYLQKENIIDESGMPKERFSAEFPKEGPSILRIQQVVRGDSAAYFCASSPGQGEADGYTFGSGTRLTVV.

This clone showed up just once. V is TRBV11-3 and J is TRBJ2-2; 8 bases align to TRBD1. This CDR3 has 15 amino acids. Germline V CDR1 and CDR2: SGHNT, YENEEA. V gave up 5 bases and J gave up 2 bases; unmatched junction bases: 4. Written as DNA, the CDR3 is TGTGCCAGCAGCGACAGGGGTAAAAACACCGGGGAGCTGTTTTTT. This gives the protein CASSDRGKNTGELFF.

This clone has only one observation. CDR3 sequence: CASSQLPRTSENTGELFF. CDR3 nucleotide sequence: TGCGCCAGCAGCCAACTTCCCCGGACTAGCGAGAACACCGGGGAGCTGTTTTTT. The chain couples TRBV4-1 to TRBJ2-2; TRBD2 matches 9 bases. Trimming at V came to 2 bases and at J to 1 base, leaving 8 bases not matched to a gene. The CDR3 has 18 amino acids. Germline V gene data show CDR1 as MGHRA and CDR2 as YSYEKL.

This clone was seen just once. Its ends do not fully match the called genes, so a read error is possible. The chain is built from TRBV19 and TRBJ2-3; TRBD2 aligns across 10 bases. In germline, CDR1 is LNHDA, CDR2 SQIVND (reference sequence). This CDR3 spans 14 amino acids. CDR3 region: CASSIAGGSDTQYF. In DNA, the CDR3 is TGTGCCAGTAGCATAGCGGGAGGCTCAGATACGCAGTATTTT.

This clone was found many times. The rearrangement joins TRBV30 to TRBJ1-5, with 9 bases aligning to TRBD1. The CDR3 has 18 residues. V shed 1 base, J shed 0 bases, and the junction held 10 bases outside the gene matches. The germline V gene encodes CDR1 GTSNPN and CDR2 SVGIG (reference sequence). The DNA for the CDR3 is TGTGCCTGGAGTGCCGGGCGGACAGGGGCTTATAGCAATCAGCCCCAGCATTTT. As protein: CAWSAGRTGAYSNQPQHF.

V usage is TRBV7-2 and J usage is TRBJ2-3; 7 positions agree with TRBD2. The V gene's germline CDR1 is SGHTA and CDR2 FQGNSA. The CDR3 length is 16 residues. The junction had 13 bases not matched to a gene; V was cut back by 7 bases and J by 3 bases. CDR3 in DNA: TGTGCCAGCACCGATTTTGGCGGGAGTGGGACAGATACGCAGTATTTT. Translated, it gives CASTDFGGSGTDTQYF.

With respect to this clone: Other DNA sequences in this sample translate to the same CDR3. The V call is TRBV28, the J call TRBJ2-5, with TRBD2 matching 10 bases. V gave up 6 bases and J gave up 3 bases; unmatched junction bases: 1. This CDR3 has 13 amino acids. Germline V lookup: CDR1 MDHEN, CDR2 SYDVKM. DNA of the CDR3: TGTGCCAGCAGGCTAGCGGGAGAAGAGACCCAGTACTTC. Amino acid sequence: CASRLAGEETQYF.

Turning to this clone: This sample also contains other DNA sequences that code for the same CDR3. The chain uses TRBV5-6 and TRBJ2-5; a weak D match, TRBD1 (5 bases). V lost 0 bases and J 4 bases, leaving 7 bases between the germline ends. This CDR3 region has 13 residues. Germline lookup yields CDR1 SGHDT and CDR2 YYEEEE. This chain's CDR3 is CASSLVGVETQYF. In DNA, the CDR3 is TGTGCCAGCAGCTTGGTAGGGGTAGAGACCCAGTACTTC.

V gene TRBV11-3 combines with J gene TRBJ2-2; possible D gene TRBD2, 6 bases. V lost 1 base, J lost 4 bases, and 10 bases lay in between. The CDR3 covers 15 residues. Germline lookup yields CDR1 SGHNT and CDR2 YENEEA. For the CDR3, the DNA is TGTGCCAGCAGCTTAGGCGGGACCATCACCGGGGAGCTGTTTTTT. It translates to CASSLGGTITGELFF.

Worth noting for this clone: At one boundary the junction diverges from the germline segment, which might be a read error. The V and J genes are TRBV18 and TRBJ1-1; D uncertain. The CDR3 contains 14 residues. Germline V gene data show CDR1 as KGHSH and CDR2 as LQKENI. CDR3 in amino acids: CSSSPPSMNTEAFF. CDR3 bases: TGTTCCAGCTCACCACCCTCCATGAACACTGAAGCTTTCTTT.

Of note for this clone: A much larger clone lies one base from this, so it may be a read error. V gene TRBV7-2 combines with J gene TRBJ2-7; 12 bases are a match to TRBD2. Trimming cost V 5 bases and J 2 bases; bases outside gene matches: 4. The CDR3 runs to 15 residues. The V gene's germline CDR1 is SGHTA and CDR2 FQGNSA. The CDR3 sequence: CASSRRTSGTYEQYF. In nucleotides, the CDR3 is TGTGCCAGCAGCCGCCGGACTAGCGGGACCTACGAGCAGTACTTC.

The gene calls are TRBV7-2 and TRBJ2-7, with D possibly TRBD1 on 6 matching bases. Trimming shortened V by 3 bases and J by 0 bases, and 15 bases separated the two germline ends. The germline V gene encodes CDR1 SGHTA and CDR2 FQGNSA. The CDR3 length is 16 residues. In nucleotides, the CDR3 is TGTGCCAGCAGCTTTGGCGCGACAGGAAACTCCTACGAGCAGTACTTC. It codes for CASSFGATGNSYEQYF.